This TCR beta chain was captured in a study of molecular identifiers for immune sequencing clone quantification. TCRdb re-analysed the PCR reads in MiXCR, keeping a single row per CDR3 protein. The data contain 490,000 or so distinct CDR3 sequences, less than 30% of them seen just once; the ten biggest clones take up approximately 0.76%. The CDR3 extends over 14 amino acids. Trimming stripped 3 bases from V and 4 bases from J, with 12 bases between. The chain carries TRBV12-3 or TRBV12-4 and TRBJ1-2; a possible D gene is TRBD1 (6 bases). The sequenced sample consisted of naive CD8+ T cells from blood, with Jurkat cell RNA spiked in. Stated subset: FACS-sorted CD8+CD4-CCR7+CD45RA+ naive T cells. This receptor was taken from a human donor in good health. Some libraries in this study had Jurkat cell RNA spiked in. CDR3 nucleotide sequence: TGTGCCAGCAGTTTGGGGGCCGGTGGCTATGGCTACACCTTC. Translating gives CASSLGAGGYGYTF.